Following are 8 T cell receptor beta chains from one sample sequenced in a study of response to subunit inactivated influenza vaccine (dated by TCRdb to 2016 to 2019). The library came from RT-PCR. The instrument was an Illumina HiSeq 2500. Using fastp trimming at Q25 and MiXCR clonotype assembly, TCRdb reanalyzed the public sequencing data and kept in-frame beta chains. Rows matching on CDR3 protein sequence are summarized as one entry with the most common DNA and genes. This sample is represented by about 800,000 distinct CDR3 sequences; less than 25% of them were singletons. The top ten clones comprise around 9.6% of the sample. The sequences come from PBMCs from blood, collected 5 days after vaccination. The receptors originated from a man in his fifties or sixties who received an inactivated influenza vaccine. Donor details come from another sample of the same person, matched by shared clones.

The CDR3 DNA is TGCGCCAGCATCCCACCGGGAACAGATACGCAGTATTTT. Protein product: CASIPPGTDTQYF. This chain uses TRBV5-1 with TRBJ2-3, with D possibly TRBD2 on 5 matching bases. The germline gives CDR1 SGHRS, CDR2 YFSETQ. Between the trimmed V and J ends, which lost 6 bases and 3 bases, there was a span of 11 bases. This CDR3 is 13 amino acids long. Variable domain in full (rest from reference TRBV5-1 and TRBJ2-3): KAGVTQTPRYLIKTRGQQVTLSCSPISGHRSVSWYQQTPGQGLQFLFEYFSETQRNKGNFPGRFSGRQFSNSRSEMNVSTLELGDSALYLCASIPPGTDTQYFGPGTRLTVL.

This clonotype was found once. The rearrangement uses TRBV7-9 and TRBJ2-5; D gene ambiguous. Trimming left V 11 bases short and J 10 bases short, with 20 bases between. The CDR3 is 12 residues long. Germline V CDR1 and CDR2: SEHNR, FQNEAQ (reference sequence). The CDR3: CAAGDPRVDQYF. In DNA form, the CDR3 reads TGTGCCGCCGGCGACCCGCGCGTGGACCAGTACTTC. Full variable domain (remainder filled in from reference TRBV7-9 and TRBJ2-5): DTGVSQNPRHKITKRGQNVTFRCDPISEHNRLYWYRQTLGQGPEFLTYFQNEAQLEKSRLLSDRFSAERPKGSFSTLEIQRTEQGDSAMYLCAAGDPRVDQYFGPGTRLLVL.

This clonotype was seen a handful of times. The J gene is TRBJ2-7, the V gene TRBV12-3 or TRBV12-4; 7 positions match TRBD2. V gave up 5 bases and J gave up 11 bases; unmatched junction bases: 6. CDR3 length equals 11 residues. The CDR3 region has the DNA TGTGCCAGCAGTCCCGGACTAGTGGAGTACTTC. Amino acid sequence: CASSPGLVEYF.

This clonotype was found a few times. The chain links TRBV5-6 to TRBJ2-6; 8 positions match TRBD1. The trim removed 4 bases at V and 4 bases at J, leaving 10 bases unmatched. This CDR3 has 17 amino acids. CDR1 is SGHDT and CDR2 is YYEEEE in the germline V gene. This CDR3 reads CASSPGQGLIGANVLTF. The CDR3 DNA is TGTGCCAGCAGCCCTGGACAGGGTTTGATCGGGGCCAACGTCCTGACTTTC.

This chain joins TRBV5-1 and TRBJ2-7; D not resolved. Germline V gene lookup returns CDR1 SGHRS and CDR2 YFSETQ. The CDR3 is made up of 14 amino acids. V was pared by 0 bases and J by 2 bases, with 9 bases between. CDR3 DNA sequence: TGCGCCAGCAGCTTGGATCCCGACACCTACGAGCAGTACTTC. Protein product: CASSLDPDTYEQYF.

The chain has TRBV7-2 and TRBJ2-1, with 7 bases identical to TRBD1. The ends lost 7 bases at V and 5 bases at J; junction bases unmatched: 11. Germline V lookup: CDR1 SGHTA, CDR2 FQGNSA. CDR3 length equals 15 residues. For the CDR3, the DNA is TGTGCCAGCACCACGAGACGGACAGGCGACAATGAGCAGTTCTTC. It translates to CASTTRRTGDNEQFF.

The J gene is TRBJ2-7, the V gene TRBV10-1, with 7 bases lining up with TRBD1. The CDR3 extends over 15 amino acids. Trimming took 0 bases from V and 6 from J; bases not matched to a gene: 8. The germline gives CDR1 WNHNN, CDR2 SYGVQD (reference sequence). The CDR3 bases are TGCGCCAGCAGTGAGTCTCGGACAGGCCAACTCGAGCAGTACTTC. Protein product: CASSESRTGQLEQYF.

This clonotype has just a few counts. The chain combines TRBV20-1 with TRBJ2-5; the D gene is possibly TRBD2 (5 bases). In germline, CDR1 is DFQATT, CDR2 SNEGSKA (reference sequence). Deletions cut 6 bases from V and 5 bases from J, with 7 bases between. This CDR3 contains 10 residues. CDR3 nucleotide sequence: TGCAGTGCCTGGAGGGAGACCCAGTACTTC. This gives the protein CSAWRETQYF.